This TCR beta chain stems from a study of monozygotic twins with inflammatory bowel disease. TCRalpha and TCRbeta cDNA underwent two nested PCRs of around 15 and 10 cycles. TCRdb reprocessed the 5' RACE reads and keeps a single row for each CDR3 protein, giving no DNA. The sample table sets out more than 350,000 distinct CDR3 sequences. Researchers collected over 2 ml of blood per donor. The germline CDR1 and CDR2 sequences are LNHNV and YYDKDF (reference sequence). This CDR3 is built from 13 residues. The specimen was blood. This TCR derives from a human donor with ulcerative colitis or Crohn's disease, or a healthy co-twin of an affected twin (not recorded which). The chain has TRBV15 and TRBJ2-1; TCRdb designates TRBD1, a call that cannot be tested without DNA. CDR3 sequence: CATSGDPYNEQFF.